This T cell receptor (beta chain) was retrieved from a study of blood T cell repertoires in COVID-19. Turning to the study itself: COVID-19 samples, acute and convalescent, were from the United States, Italy and Spain. PBMCs, B-cell-depleted T cells, or T cells provided the cDNA or gDNA that made up the material.

Authors' methods: From reference gene primer amplification, estimates of nucleated cell counts were derived. Sequenced by immunoSEQ multiplex PCR; TCRdb stores in-frame clones only, minus some. The DNA gave D and trimming, while V, J and clone size come from that table. The sample yields 210,000 or so clones, about 90% seen once. Germline values: CDR1 SEHNR, CDR2 FQNEAQ (reference sequence). V lost 11 bases and J lost 5; bases outside the gene matches: 10. This CDR3 is 16 amino acids long. The J gene is TRBJ2-2, the V gene TRBV7-9; 14 bases are shared with TRBD2. The receptor comes from a middle-aged man with acute or convalescent COVID-19. The sequenced material came from peripheral blood. As DNA, the CDR3 is TGTGCCGGCGGGACTAGCGGGAGTATTGGTACCGGGGAGCTGTTTTTT. Amino acids: CAGGTSGSIGTGELFF. Filled out from reference TRBV7-9 and TRBJ2-2, the complete variable domain reads DTGVSQNPRHKITKRGQNVTFRCDPISEHNRLYWYRQTLGQGPEFLTYFQNEAQLEKSRLLSDRFSAERPKGSFSTLEIQRTEQGDSAMYLCAGGTSGSIGTGELFFGEGSRLTVL.